These 24 T cell receptor beta chains came from one sample sequenced in a study of control samples from healthy donors and cancer patients. TCRdb's table, derived via immunoSEQ multiplex PCR, lists solely in-frame clones and lacks some. The sample has about 18,000 clones, around 84% seen once. The specimen was PBMCs. These receptors came from a woman in her sixties or seventies with lung cancer.

The DNA of the CDR3 is TGTGCCAGCAGTTACCGTCGGGTCTATGGCTACACCTTC. Encoded protein: CASSYRRVYGYTF. The chain carries TRBV6-5 and TRBJ1-2; unclear D gene. V was clipped by 2 bases and J by 4 bases, with 8 bases between them. In germline, CDR1 is MNHEY, CDR2 SVGAGI. CDR3 length: 13 residues.

This rearrangement joins TRBV6-2 or TRBV6-3 to TRBJ1-2, with 10 nucleotides matching TRBD1. Trimming removed 6 bases from V and 5 bases from J; junction bases left unmatched: 12. This CDR3 region has 16 residues. Germline values: CDR1 MNHEY, CDR2 SVGEGT. The CDR3 bases are TGTGCCAGCAGCCCTTACGGGACAGGGGCCTCTTATGGCTACACCTTC. Translating gives CASSPYGTGASYGYTF.

This chain connects TRBV27 to TRBJ2-2; D is uncertain. Per the germline V gene, CDR1 is MNHEY and CDR2 is SMNVEV (reference sequence). The CDR3 has 17 amino acids. Trimming stripped 0 bases from V and 1 base from J, with 12 bases between. The CDR3 region has the DNA TGTGCCAGCAGTTTATCCACTGGAACAGTGAACACCGGGGAGCTGTTTTTT. Translating it yields CASSLSTGTVNTGELFF.

The chain employs TRBV4-1 and TRBJ1-5; the D is unclear. This CDR3 region has 15 residues. Trimming took off 0 bases at V and 7 bases at J, with 13 bases between the two ends. Germline V CDR1 and CDR2: MGHRA, YSYEKL. CDR3 amino acids: CASSQDSTIAQPQHF. Written as DNA, the CDR3 is TGCGCCAGCAGCCAAGACTCGACCATAGCCCAGCCCCAGCATTTT.

V gene TRBV9 combines with J gene TRBJ2-1, with 11 bases matching TRBD2. V trimming: 4 bases; J trimming: 5 bases; junction bases outside the gene matches: 11. Germline CDR1 and CDR2: SGDLS and YYNGEE. The CDR3 has 17 residues. The CDR3 is CASSSGLAGGLHNEQFF. The CDR3 DNA reads TGTGCCAGCAGCTCAGGCCTAGCGGGGGGTCTACACAATGAGCAGTTCTTC.

This chain connects TRBV7-9 to TRBJ1-6, with D uncertain. V lost 1 base to trimming and J lost 7 bases, with 8 bases between them. This CDR3 contains 14 residues. The germline CDR1 and CDR2 sequences are SEHNR and FQNEAQ (reference sequence). The CDR3 is CASSLGGDNSPLHF. CDR3 bases: TGTGCCAGCAGCTTAGGGGGAGACAATTCACCCCTCCACTTT.

J is TRBJ2-3 and V is TRBV12-3 or TRBV12-4; the D call may be TRBD1 or TRBD2 (5 bases each). V was pared by 5 bases and J by 9 bases, with 12 bases between. This CDR3 has 12 amino acids. For the CDR3, the DNA is TGTGCCAGCAGTCGGACGGGGACGACGCAGTATTTT. It encodes CASSRTGTTQYF.

The chain couples TRBV3-1 (or the pseudogene TRBV3-2) to TRBJ1-6; 10 nucleotides line up with TRBD1. J gave up 7 bases and V 10 bases, and 7 bases lay outside the gene matches. The CDR3 contains 14 residues. Per the germline V gene, CDR1 is LGHDT and CDR2 is YNNKEL (reference sequence). In nucleotides, the CDR3 is TGTGCCACCGTCGACAGGGGGCAAAATTCACCCCTCCACTTT. It translates to CATVDRGQNSPLHF.

This clone was observed once. The chain links TRBV28 to TRBJ1-5; D remains ambiguous. This CDR3 is built from 16 residues. From germline, CDR1 is MDHEN and CDR2 SYDVKM. V shed 3 bases and J shed 0 bases, with 12 bases lying between them. CDR3 sequence (DNA): TGTGCCAGCAGTTTTTCCATACAGCTTAGCAATCAGCCCCAGCATTTT. It translates to CASSFSIQLSNQPQHF.

This clone appeared once. This chain links TRBV4-2 with TRBJ1-2; weak D call: TRBD1 (6 bases). CDR3 size: 15 residues. The V gene lost 1 base and the J gene lost 0 bases, with 9 bases spanning the gap. From germline, CDR1 is LGHNA and CDR2 YNFKEQ. The CDR3 DNA follows: TGTGCCAGCAGCCAAGGGACAGACACTAACTATGGCTACACCTTC. Its protein is CASSQGTDTNYGYTF.

The chain carries TRBV7-8 and TRBJ2-6, with D perhaps being TRBD1 or TRBD2 (5 bases each). CDR1 and CDR2 (germline): SGHVS, FQNEAQ. Trimming removed 5 bases from V and 0 bases from J, with 17 bases in between. CDR3 length: 18 amino acids. The CDR3 coding sequence is TGTGCCAGCAGCCGCATTGCCGGGGCCAGCTCTGGGGCCAACGTCCTGACTTTC. This translates into CASSRIAGASSGANVLTF.

This clone was seen a single time. The chain recombines TRBV12-5 with TRBJ2-3; D call uncertain. CDR1 and CDR2 (germline): LGHNT, FRNRAP. This CDR3 region has 16 residues. V gave up 5 bases and J gave up 1 base, with 16 bases separating them. CDR3 coding DNA: TGTGCTAGTGGTCTGGGCCCCCCGAAGGGCACAGATACGCAGTATTTT. It encodes CASGLGPPKGTDTQYF.

The genes are TRBV14 and TRBJ2-7; D gene ambiguous. CDR3 length: 15 amino acids. V was shortened by 1 base and J by 4 bases, with 14 bases between the two germline ends. Per the germline V gene, CDR1 is SGHDN and CDR2 is FVKESK. CDR3: CASSQVPPSPYEQYF. CDR3 nucleotide sequence: TGTGCCAGCAGCCAAGTACCCCCCTCCCCTTACGAGCAGTACTTC.

J is TRBJ1-2 and V is TRBV5-8; D gene ambiguous. V lost 0 bases to trimming and J lost 5 bases, with 14 bases between them. Germline-derived CDR1 and CDR2 are SGHTS and YDEGEE. CDR3 length equals 15 residues. The CDR3 region is CASSLAPGFGYGYTF. The DNA for the CDR3 is TGTGCCAGCAGCTTGGCCCCCGGGTTTGGGTATGGCTACACCTTC.

The chain carries TRBV7-3 and TRBJ2-6, with 10 bases fitting TRBD1. Per germline, CDR1 SGHTA and CDR2 FQGTGA. CDR3 length equals 18 residues. V trimming: 4 bases; J trimming: 2 bases; junction bases outside the gene matches: 8. CDR3 sequence: CASSWAGTGAPGANVLTF. The CDR3 DNA reads as TGTGCCAGCAGCTGGGCCGGGACAGGGGCTCCTGGGGCCAACGTCCTGACTTTC.

This clone appeared a single time. J is TRBJ1-4 and V is TRBV5-4; maybe TRBD1 (5 bases). This CDR3 is built from 14 residues. Germline CDR1 and CDR2: SGHNT and YYREEE (reference sequence). V lost 3 bases and J lost 5, with 11 bases in between. CDR3 nucleotide sequence: TGTGCCAGCAGCTGGGGGGACGGGAATGAAAAACTGTTTTTT. This gives the protein CASSWGDGNEKLFF.

Here the CDR3 DNA reads TGTGCCAGCAGACCTACCGACGGACTATACGAGCAGTACTTC. Translation: CASRPTDGLYEQYF. The chain uses TRBV11-2 and TRBJ2-7, with a possible D match to TRBD2 (6 bases). This CDR3 is 14 amino acids long. V was trimmed by 6 bases and J by 4 bases, leaving 16 bases between them. Germline V gives CDR1 SGHAT, CDR2 FQNNGV.

The gene calls are TRBV5-5 and TRBJ1-1; D is possibly TRBD1 (5 bases). Trimming took off 3 bases at V and 1 base at J, with 16 bases between the two ends. Looked up from germline, CDR1 is SGHKS and CDR2 is YYEKEE (reference sequence). This CDR3 contains 16 residues. CDR3 bases: TGTGCCAGCAGCTGGGGGTATTCCAGACCGAACACTGAAGCTTTCTTT. Its protein is CASSWGYSRPNTEAFF.

The V gene is TRBV28, the J gene TRBJ2-1; possible D gene TRBD2, 6 bases. Trimming left V 3 bases short and J 0 bases short, with 18 bases between. Looked up from germline, CDR1 is MDHEN and CDR2 is SYDVKM. CDR3 length equals 18 residues. Written as DNA, the CDR3 is TGTGCCAGCAGTTTGCTCATCGGACTAACCAGCTCCTACAATGAGCAGTTCTTC. Translating it yields CASSLLIGLTSSYNEQFF.

This rearrangement joins TRBV10-1 to TRBJ1-6; D uncertain. This CDR3 has 13 amino acids. V was shortened by 2 bases and J by 9 bases, with 8 bases between the two germline ends. Germline CDR1 is WNHNN and CDR2 is SYGVQD (reference sequence). In DNA, the CDR3 is TGCGCCAGCAGTGAGAATGAGTTTTCACCCCTCCACTTT. It yields the protein CASSENEFSPLHF.

The CDR3 loop reads CSAGISQPQHF. The CDR3 DNA reads TGCAGTGCTGGAATTAGTCAGCCCCAGCATTTT. This chain links TRBV20-1 with TRBJ1-5; no firm D call. The CDR3 runs to 11 residues. The V and J ends lost 5 bases and 6 bases respectively, with 8 bases between them. The V gene's germline CDR1 is DFQATT and CDR2 SNEGSKA (reference sequence).

The CDR3 loop is CAWTETGELFF. The CDR3 DNA sequence: TGTGCCTGGACTGAAACCGGGGAGCTGTTTTTT. The genes are TRBV30 and TRBJ2-2; the D is unclear. The length of the CDR3 is 11 residues. CDR1 and CDR2 (germline): GTSNPN, SVGIG (reference sequence). Trimming removed 4 bases at V and 5 bases at J, with 5 bases between.

This chain connects TRBV6-1 to TRBJ2-2; D call uncertain. This CDR3 spans 12 amino acids. Trimming cost V 3 bases and J 6 bases, with 5 bases left between them. CDR1 is MNHNS, CDR2 SASEGT, per germline. Here the CDR3 reads CASSDYPGELFF. Here the CDR3 DNA reads TGTGCCAGCAGTGATTATCCCGGGGAGCTGTTTTTT.

This sequence joins TRBV18 and TRBJ1-2; 7 bases are a match to TRBD1. The J segment lost 4 bases and the V segment lost 5 bases, leaving 4 bases of the junction unmatched. This CDR3 is 13 amino acids long. In germline, CDR1 is KGHSH, CDR2 LQKENI. CDR3 DNA: TGTGCCAGCTCAAGCGGACAGGTCTATGGCTACACCTTC. As protein: CASSSGQVYGYTF.